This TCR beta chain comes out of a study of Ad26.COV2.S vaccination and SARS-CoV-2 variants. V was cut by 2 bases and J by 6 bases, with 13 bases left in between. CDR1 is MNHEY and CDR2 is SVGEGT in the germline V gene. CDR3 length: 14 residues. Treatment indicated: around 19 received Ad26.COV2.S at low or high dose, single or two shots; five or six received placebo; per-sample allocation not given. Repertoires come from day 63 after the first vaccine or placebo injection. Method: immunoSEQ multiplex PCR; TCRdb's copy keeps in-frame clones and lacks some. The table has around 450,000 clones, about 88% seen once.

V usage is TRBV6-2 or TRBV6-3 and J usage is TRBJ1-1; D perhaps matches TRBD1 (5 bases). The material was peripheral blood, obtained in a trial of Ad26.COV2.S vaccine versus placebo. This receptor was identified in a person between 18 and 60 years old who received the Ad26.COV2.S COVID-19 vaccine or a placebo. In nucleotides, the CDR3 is TGTGCCAGCAGTTACCCTCCGGAGGGGCCTGAAGCTTTCTTT. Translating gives CASSYPPEGPEAFF.